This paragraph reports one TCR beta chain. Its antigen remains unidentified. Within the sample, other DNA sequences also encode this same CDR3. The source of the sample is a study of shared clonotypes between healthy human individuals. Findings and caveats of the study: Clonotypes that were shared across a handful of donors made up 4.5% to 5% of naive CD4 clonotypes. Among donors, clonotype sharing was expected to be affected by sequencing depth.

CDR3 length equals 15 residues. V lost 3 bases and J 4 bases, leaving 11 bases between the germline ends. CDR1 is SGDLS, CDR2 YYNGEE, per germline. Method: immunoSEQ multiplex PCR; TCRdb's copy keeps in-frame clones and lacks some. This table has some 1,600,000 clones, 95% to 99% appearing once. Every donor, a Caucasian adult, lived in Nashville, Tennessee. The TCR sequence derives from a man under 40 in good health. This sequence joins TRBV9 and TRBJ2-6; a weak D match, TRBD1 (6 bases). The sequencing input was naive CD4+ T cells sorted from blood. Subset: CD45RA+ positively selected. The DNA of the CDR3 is TGTGCCAGCAGCGCCACAGGGTCGGGGGCCAACGTCCTGACTTTC. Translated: CASSATGSGANVLTF.